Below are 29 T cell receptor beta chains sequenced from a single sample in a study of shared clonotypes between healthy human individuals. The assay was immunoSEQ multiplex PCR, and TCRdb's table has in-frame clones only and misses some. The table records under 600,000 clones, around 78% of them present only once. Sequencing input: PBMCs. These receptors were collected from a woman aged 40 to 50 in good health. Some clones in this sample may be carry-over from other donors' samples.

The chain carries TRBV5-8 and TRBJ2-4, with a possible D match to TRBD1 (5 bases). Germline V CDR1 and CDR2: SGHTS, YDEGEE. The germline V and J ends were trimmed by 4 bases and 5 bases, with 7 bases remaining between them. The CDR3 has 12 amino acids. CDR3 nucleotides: TGTGCCAGCAGCATCAGGGAAAACATTCAGTACTTC. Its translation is CASSIRENIQYF.

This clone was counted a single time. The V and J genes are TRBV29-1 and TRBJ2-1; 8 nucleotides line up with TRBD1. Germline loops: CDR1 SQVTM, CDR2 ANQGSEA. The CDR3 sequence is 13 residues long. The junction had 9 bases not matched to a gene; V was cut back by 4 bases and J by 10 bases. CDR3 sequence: CSVAPADRGEQFF. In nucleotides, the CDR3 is TGCAGCGTTGCCCCCGCCGACAGGGGCGAGCAGTTCTTC.

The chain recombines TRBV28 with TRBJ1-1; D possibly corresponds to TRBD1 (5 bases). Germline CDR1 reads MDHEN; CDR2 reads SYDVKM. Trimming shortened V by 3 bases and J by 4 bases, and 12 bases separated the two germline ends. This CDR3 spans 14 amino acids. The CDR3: CASSLGGRSTEAFF. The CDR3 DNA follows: TGTGCCAGCAGTTTGGGGGGTCGTTCCACTGAAGCTTTCTTT. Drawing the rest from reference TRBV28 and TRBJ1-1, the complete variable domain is DVKVTQSSRYLVKRTGEKVFLECVQDMDHENMFWYRQDPGLGLRLIYFSYDVKMKEKGDIPEGYSVSREKKERFSLILESASTNQTSMYLCASSLGGRSTEAFFGQGTRLTVV.

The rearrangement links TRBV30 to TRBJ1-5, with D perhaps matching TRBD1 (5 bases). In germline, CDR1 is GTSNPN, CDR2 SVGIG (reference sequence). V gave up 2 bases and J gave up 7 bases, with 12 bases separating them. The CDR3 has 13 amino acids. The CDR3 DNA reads TGTGCCTGGAGTTACGGGGGAAGGCAGCCCCAGCATTTT. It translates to CAWSYGGRQPQHF.

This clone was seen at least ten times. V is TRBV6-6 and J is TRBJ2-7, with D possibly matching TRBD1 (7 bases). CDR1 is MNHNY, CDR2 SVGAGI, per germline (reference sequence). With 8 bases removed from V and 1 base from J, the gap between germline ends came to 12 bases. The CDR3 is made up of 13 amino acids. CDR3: CASRGTESYEQYF. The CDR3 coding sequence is TGTGCCAGCCGGGGGACAGAGTCCTACGAGCAGTACTTC.

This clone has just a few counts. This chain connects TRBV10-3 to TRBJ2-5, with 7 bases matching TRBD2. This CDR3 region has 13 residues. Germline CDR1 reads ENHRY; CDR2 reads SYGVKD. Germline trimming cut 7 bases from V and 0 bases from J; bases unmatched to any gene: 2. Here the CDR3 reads CAINSGHQETQYF. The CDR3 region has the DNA TGTGCCATCAATAGCGGGCACCAAGAGACCCAGTACTTC.

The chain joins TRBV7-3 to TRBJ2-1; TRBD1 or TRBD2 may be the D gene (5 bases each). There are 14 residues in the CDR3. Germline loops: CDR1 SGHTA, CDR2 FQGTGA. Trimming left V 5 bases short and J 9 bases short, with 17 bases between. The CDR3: CASSLPGPRGEQFF. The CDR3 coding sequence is TGTGCCAGCAGCCTACCGGGACCACGGGGTGAGCAGTTCTTC.

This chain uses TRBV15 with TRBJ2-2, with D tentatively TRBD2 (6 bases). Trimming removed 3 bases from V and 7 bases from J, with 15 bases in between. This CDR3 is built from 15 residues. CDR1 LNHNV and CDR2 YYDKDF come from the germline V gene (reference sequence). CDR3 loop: CATSRDRLGGGELFF. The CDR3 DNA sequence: TGTGCCACCAGCAGGGACCGTTTGGGGGGCGGGGAGCTGTTTTTT.

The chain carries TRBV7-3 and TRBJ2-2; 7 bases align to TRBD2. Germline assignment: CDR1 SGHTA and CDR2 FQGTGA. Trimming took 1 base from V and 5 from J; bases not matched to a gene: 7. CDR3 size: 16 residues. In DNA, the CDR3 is TGTGCCAGCAGCTTAAGGGATGGGCGGGGGACCGGGGAGCTGTTTTTT. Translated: CASSLRDGRGTGELFF.

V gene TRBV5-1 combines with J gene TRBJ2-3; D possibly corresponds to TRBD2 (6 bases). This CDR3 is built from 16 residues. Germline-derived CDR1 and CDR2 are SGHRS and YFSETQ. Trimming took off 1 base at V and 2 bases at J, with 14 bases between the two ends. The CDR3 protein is CASSLLVGGYTDTQYF. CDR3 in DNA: TGCGCCAGCAGCTTGTTAGTGGGAGGCTACACAGATACGCAGTATTTT.

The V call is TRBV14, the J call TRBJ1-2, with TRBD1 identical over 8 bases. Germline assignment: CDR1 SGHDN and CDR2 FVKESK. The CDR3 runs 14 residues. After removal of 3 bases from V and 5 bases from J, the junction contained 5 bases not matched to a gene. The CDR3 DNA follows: TGTGCCAGCAGCCACCAGGGGGCTTTTTATGGCTACACCTTC. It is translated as CASSHQGAFYGYTF.

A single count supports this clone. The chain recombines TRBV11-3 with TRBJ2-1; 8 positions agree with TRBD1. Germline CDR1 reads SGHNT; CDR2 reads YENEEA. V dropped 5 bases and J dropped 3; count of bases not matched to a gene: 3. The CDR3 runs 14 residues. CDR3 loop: CASSAQGDYNEQFF. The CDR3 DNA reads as TGTGCCAGCAGCGCACAGGGGGACTACAATGAGCAGTTCTTC.

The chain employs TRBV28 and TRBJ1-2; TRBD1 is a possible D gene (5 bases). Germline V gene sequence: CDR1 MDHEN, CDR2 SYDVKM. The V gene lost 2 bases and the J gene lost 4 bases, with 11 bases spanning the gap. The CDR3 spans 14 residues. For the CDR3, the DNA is TGTGCCAGCAGTTTAGGGGCCACATTCTATGGCTACACCTTC. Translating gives CASSLGATFYGYTF.

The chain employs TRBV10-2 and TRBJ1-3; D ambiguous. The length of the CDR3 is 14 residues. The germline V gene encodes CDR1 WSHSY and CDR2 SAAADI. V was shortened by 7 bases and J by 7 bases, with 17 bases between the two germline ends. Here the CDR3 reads CASTHGGFKNTIYF. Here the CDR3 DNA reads TGCGCCAGCACTCACGGAGGTTTTAAGAACACCATATATTTT.

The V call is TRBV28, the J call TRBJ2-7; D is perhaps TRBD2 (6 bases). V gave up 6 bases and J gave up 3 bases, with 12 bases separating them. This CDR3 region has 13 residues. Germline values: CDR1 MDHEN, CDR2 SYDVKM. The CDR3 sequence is CASSRDFNYEQYF. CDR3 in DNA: TGTGCCAGCAGCCGGGACTTCAACTACGAGCAGTACTTC.

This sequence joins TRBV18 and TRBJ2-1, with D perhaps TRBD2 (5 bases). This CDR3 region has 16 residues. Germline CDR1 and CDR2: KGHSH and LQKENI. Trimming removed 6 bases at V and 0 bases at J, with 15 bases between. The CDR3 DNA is TGTGCCAGCTCGGCACTAGTATCGGGCTCCTACAATGAGCAGTTCTTC. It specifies CASSALVSGSYNEQFF.

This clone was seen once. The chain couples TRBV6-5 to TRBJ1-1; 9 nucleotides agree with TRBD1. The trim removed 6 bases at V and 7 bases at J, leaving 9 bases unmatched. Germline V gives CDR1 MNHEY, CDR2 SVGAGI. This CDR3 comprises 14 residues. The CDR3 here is CASSWTGDDGEAFF. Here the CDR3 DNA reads TGTGCCAGCAGCTGGACAGGGGATGACGGTGAAGCTTTCTTT.

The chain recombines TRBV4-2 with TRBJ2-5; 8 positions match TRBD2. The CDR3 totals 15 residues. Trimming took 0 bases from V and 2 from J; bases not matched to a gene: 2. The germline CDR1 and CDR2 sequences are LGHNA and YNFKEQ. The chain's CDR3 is CASSQEEREQETQYF. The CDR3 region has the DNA TGTGCCAGCAGCCAAGAAGAGCGGGAGCAAGAGACCCAGTACTTC.

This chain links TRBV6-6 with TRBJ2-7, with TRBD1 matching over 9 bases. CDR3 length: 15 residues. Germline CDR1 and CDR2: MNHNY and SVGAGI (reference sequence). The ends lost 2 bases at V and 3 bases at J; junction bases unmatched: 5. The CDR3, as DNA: TGTGCCAGCAGTTACCTGGACAGGGGTATCTACGAGCAGTACTTC. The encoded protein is CASSYLDRGIYEQYF.

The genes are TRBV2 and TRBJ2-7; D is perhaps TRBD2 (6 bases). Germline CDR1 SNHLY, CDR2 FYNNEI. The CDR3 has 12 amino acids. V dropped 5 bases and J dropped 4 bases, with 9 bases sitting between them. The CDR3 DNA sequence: TGTGCCAGCAGTCTAGCGCGGTACGAGCAGTACTTC. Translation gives CASSLARYEQYF.

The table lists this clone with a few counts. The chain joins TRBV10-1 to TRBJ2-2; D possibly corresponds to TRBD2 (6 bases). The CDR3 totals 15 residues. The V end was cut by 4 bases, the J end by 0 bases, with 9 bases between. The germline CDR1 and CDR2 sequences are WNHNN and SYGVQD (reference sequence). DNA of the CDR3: TGCGCCAGCAGTGGGGACTGGACGAACACCGGGGAGCTGTTTTTT. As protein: CASSGDWTNTGELFF.

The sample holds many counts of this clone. The CDR3 sequence: CASSLQGSKETQYF. The CDR3 DNA sequence: TGTGCCAGCTCACTCCAAGGATCCAAAGAGACCCAGTACTTC. V and J are TRBV18 and TRBJ2-5; D not resolved. The CDR3 loop spans 14 amino acids. V was pared by 4 bases and J by 3 bases, with 12 bases between. Germline V lookup: CDR1 KGHSH, CDR2 LQKENI.

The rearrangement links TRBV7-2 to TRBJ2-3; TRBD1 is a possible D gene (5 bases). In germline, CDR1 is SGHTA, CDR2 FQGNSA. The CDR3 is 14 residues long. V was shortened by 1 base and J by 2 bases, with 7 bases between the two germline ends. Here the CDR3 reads CASSLVGPTDTQYF. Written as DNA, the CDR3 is TGTGCCAGCAGCTTAGTGGGGCCCACAGATACGCAGTATTTT. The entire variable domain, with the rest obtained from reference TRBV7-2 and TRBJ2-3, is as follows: GAGVSQSPSNKVTEKGKDVELRCDPISGHTALYWYRQSLGQGLEFLIYFQGNSAPDKSGLPSDRFSAERTGGSVSTLTIQRTQQEDSAVYLCASSLVGPTDTQYFGPGTRLTVL.

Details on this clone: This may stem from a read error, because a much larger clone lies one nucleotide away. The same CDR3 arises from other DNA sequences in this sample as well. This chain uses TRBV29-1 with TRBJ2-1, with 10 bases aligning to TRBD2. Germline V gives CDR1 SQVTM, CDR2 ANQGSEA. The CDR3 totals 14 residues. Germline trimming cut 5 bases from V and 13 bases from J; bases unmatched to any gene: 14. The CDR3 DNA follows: TGCAGCGTTCGCCGAACTAGCGGGATGGGTGAACAGTTCTTC. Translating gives CSVRRTSGMGEQFF.

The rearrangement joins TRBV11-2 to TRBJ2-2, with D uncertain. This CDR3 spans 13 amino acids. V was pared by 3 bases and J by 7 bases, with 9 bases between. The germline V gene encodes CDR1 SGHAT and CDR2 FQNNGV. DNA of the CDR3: TGTGCCAGCAGCTTTATGACAAGCGGGGAGCTGTTTTTT. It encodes CASSFMTSGELFF. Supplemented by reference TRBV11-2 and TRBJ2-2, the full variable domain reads EAGVAQSPRYKIIEKRQSVAFWCNPISGHATLYWYQQILGQGPKLLIQFQNNGVVDDSQLPKDRFSAERLKGVDSTLKIQPAKLEDSAVYLCASSFMTSGELFFGEGSRLTVL.

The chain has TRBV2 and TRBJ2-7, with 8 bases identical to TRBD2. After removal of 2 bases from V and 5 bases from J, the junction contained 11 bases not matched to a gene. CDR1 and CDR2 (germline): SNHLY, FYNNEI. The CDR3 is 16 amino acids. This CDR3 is CASSERALAGTHEQYF. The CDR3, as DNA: TGTGCCAGCAGTGAAAGGGCCTTAGCGGGGACCCACGAGCAGTACTTC.

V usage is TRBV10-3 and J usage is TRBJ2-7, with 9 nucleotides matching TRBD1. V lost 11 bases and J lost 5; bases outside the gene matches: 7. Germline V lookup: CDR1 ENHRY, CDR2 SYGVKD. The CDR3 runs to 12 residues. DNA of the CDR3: TGTGCCGTCGGACAGGGGCTCGACGAGCAGTACTTC. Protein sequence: CAVGQGLDEQYF.

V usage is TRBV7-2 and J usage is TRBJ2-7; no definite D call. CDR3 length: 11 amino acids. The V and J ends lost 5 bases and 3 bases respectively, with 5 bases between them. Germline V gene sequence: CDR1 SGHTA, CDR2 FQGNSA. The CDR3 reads CASSVYYEQYF. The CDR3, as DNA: TGTGCCAGCAGCGTATACTACGAGCAGTACTTC. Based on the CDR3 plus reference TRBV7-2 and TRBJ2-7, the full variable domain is GAGVSQSPSNKVTEKGKDVELRCDPISGHTALYWYRQSLGQGLEFLIYFQGNSAPDKSGLPSDRFSAERTGGSVSTLTIQRTQQEDSAVYLCASSVYYEQYFGPGTRLTVT.

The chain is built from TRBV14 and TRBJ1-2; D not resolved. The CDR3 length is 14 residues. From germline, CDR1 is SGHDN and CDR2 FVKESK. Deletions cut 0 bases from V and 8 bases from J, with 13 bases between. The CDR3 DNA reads TGTGCCAGCAGCCAAGACCTCAACCTCAGCGGCTACACCTTC. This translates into CASSQDLNLSGYTF. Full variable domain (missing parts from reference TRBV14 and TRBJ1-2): EAGVTQFPSHSVIEKGQTVTLRCDPISGHDNLYWYRRVMGKEIKFLLHFVKESKQDESGMPNNRFLAERTGGTYSTLKVQPAELEDSGVYFCASSQDLNLSGYTFGSGTRLTVV.